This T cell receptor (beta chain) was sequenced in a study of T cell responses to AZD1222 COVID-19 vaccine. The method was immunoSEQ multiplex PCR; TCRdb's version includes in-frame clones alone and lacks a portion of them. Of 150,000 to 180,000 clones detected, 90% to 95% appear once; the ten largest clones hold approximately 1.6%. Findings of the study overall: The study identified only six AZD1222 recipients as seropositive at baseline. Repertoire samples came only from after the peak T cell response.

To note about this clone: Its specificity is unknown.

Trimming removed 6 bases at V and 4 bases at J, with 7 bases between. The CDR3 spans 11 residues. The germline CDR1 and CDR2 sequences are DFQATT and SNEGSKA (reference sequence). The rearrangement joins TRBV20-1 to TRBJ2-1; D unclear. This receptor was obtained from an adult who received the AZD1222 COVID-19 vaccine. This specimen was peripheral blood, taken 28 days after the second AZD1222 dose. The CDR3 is CSAREYNEQFF. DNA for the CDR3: TGCAGTGCGCGAGAATACAATGAGCAGTTCTTC.